This T cell receptor (beta chain) was documented in a study of blood T cell repertoires in COVID-19. The table came from immunoSEQ multiplex PCR; TCRdb's copy has only in-frame clones and leaves some out. The table records around 100,000 clones, 80% to 90% of them present only once. The V gene end was trimmed by 10 bases and the J gene end by 4 bases; junction bases not matched to a gene: 5. Germline V gives CDR1 KGHDR, CDR2 SFDVKD. The CDR3 runs 13 residues. The specimen sequenced was peripheral blood. The TCR comes from a man aged 35 to 55 with acute or convalescent COVID-19. The V call is TRBV24-1, the J call TRBJ1-2, with 10 bases that match TRBD1. CDR3 sequence reads: CATRTGGLYGYTF. In nucleotides, the CDR3 is TGTGCCACTCGGACAGGGGGGCTCTATGGCTACACCTTC.